This T cell receptor (beta chain) came from a study of blood T cells in healthy people across ages. Study-wide results and limits: PBMCs went unsorted, and a conclusive naive versus antigen-experienced comparison was therefore prevented. TCR beta diversity correlated strongly with naive T cell percentage.

A few counts support this clonotype. Its antigen remains unknown. Every donor provided around 9.3 milliliters of peripheral blood. A second PCR, run for roughly 7 to 12 cycles, used a sample-barcoded 5' primer plus a J-beta primer mix. MiXCR, applied by TCRdb to the 5' RACE reads, yields one record per CDR3 protein. Among over 1,500,000 distinct CDR3 sequences listed, around 42% were seen once. The germline gives CDR1 MGHRA, CDR2 YSYEKL. This CDR3 comprises 14 residues. Trimming removed 4 bases at V and 2 bases at J, with 9 bases between. Source material: blood. The receptor was derived from a human donor in good health. The rearrangement uses TRBV4-1 and TRBJ1-3, with no clear D. The CDR3 loop reads CASSRGGTGNTIYF. CDR3 DNA sequence: TGCGCCAGCAGCCGAGGAGGAACTGGAAACACCATATATTTT.